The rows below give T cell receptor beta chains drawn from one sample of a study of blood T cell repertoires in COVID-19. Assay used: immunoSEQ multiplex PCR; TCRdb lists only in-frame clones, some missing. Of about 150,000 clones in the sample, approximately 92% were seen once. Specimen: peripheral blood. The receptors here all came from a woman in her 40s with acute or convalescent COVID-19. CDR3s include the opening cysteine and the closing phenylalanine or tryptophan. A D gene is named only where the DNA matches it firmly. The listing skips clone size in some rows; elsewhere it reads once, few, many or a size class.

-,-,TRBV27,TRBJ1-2,TGTGCCAGCAGTTTAGGTGGAGAGGGCTATGGCTACACCTTC,CASSLGGEGYGYTF
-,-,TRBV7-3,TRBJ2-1,TGTGCCAGCAGCTTAACGTCTAACAATGAGCAGTTCTTC,CASSLTSNNEQFF
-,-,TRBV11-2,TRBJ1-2,TGTGCCAGCAGCCCCGGACAGTTAAGAGAAGTTGGCTACACCTTC,CASSPGQLREVGYTF
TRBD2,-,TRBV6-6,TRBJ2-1,TGTGCCAGCAGTTATAGCGGGGGGACCTACAATGAGCAGTTCTTC,CASSYSGGTYNEQFF
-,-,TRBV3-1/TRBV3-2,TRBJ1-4,TGTGCCAGCAGCCCGACGACCACTTACAGGGTGGCTAATGAAAAACTGTTTTTT,CASSPTTTYRVANEKLFF
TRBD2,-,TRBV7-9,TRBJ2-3,TGTGCCAGCAGCTCACCTAGCGGGAGCACAGATACGCAGTATTTT,CASSSPSGSTDTQYF
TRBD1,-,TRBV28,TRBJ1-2,TGTGCCAGCAGGCCGATCGATCCTTTACAGGGGGCCACCTATGGCTACACCTTC,CASRPIDPLQGATYGYTF
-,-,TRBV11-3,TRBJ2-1,TGTGCCAGCAGCTTCCGACACGAGCAGTTCTTC,CASSFRHEQFF
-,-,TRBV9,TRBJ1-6,TGTGCCAGCAGCGTAGCTGTCGGGAATTCACCCCTCCACTTT,CASSVAVGNSPLHF
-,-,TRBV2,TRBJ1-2,TGTGCCAGCAGACAGGGAACGGGTGGCTACACCTTC,CASRQGTGGYTF
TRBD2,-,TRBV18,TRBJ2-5,TGTGCCAGCTCACCCGAGACTAGCGGGATAGGAGAGACCCAGTACTTC,CASSPETSGIGETQYF
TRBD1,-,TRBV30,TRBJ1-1,TGTGCCTGGAGTAGAGGACAGGCCGGGGCCACTGAAGCTTTCTTT,CAWSRGQAGATEAFF
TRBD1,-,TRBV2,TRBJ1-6,TGTGCCAGCAGGGCAGGGGGGTATAATTCACCCCTCCACTTT,CASRAGGYNSPLHF
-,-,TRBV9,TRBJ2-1,TGTGCCAGCAACGACGGAAAGGGGCTCTCCTACAATGAGCAGTTCTTC,CASNDGKGLSYNEQFF
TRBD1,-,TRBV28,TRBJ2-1,TGTGCCAGCAGAGTGCCCTCTGGGGGACAGGGTCTTATAGGTGAGCAGTTCTTC,CASRVPSGGQGLIGEQFF
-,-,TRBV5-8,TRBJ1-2,TGTGCCAGCAGCTTGTTAACGAGAGACTACACCTTC,CASSLLTRDYTF
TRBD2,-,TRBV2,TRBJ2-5,TGTGCCAGCAGTAGCGGGGGGGAAGAGACCCAGTACTTC,CASSSGGEETQYF
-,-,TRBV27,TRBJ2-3,TGTGCCAGCAGCCAAAAGAGATGGGAGTTCACAGATACGCAGTATTTT,CASSQKRWEFTDTQYF
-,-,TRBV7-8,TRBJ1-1,TGTGCCAGCAGCTTAGGGACAGACACTGAAGCTTTCTTT,CASSLGTDTEAFF
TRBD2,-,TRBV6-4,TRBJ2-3,TGTGCCAGCAGTGTAGGCGGGAGGACAGATACGCAGTATTTT,CASSVGGRTDTQYF
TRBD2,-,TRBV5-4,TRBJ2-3,TGTGCCAGCAGCCCGGGACTAGCGGGAGCTGGCACAGATACGCAGTATTTT,CASSPGLAGAGTDTQYF
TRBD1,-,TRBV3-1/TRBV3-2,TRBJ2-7,TGTGCCAGCAGCCAAGAAGACAGGGGCGGCTACGAGCAGTACTTC,CASSQEDRGGYEQYF
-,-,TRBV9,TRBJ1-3,TGTGCCAGCAGCGTTTTGGGGGCGCCTGGAAACACCATATATTTT,CASSVLGAPGNTIYF
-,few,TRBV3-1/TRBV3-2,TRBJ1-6,TGTGCCAGCAGTACCTTTTCCGGGAGCGGTAATTCACCCCTCCACTTT,CASSTFSGSGNSPLHF